Following are 15 T cell receptor beta chains from one sample sequenced in a study of CD8 T cells in Susac syndrome. Reverse transcription of about 0.45 to 1 ug RNA used random hexamers. TCRdb re-called the immunoSEQ multiplex PCR reads with MiXCR, one entry per CDR3 protein. This table has 95,000 to 150,000 distinct CDR3 sequences, 95% to 96% appearing once. Input material: CD4+ T cells from PBMCs. These receptors were collected from a human donor with Susac syndrome.

This chain uses TRBV29-1 with TRBJ1-2, with no clear D. V lost 5 bases and J 2 bases, leaving 9 bases between the germline ends. This CDR3 contains 12 residues. CDR1 is SQVTM, CDR2 ANQGSEA, per germline. The CDR3 DNA reads as TGCAGCGTTCTTGGGATAAACTATGGCTACACCTTC. Translating gives CSVLGINYGYTF.

The rearrangement links TRBV15 to TRBJ2-4, with a tentative D call TRBD2 (6 bases). This CDR3 is 14 amino acids long. The ends were cut back, 3 bases at V and 2 bases at J, with 8 bases in the middle. Germline CDR1 reads LNHNV; CDR2 reads YYDKDF (reference sequence). The CDR3 nucleotides read TGTGCCACCAGCAGCGGGGGACCCAAAAACATTCAGTACTTC. As protein: CATSSGGPKNIQYF.

CDR3 coding DNA: TGCAGCGTTGAAGGGGGGAGGCAGCCCCAGCATTTT. It yields the protein CSVEGGRQPQHF. The gene calls are TRBV29-1 and TRBJ1-5; D might be TRBD1 (5 bases). CDR1 is SQVTM and CDR2 is ANQGSEA in the germline V gene. The germline V and J ends were trimmed by 1 base and 7 bases, with 8 bases remaining between them. The CDR3 has 12 residues.

The chain is built from TRBV2 and TRBJ1-1, with D perhaps TRBD1 (5 bases). The CDR3 loop spans 15 amino acids. V was trimmed by 7 bases and J by 3 bases, leaving 18 bases between them. Germline V CDR1 and CDR2: SNHLY, FYNNEI. The CDR3 sequence is CASKKDTGWDTEAFF. The CDR3 nucleotides read TGTGCCAGCAAGAAGGATACAGGATGGGACACTGAAGCTTTCTTT.

The chain links TRBV15 to TRBJ1-5; the D gene is possibly TRBD1 (5 bases). CDR1 and CDR2 (germline): LNHNV, YYDKDF (reference sequence). Trimming removed 5 bases at V and 4 bases at J, with 15 bases between. This CDR3 has 15 residues. The CDR3 protein is CATSRDGRGNQPQHF. CDR3 coding DNA: TGTGCCACCAGCCGGGACGGCCGGGGGAATCAGCCCCAGCATTTT.

The chain carries TRBV12-3 or TRBV12-4 and TRBJ2-2; D uncertain. The CDR3 runs 10 residues. Between the trimmed V and J ends, which lost 1 base and 10 bases, there was a span of 1 base. The CDR3 protein is CASSLEELFF. The CDR3 region has the DNA TGTGCCAGCAGTTTAGAGGAGCTGTTTTTT.

V gene TRBV29-1 combines with J gene TRBJ2-5; D is unresolved. The germline V gene encodes CDR1 SQVTM and CDR2 ANQGSEA. The CDR3 is 12 amino acids. Trimming removed 5 bases from V and 1 base from J, with 8 bases in between. The DNA of the CDR3 is TGCAGCGTTTATGGCAGCCAAGAGACCCAGTACTTC. This codes for CSVYGSQETQYF.

The chain has TRBV6-1 and TRBJ2-5, with D maybe TRBD1 (5 bases). The CDR3 consists of 15 residues. V lost 0 bases, J lost 4 bases, and 12 bases lay in between. CDR1 is MNHNS, CDR2 SASEGT, per germline. In nucleotides, the CDR3 is TGTGCCAGCAGTGAAGCCGGCAGGGAAGGAGAGACCCAGTACTTC. This sequence encodes CASSEAGREGETQYF.

This chain connects TRBV29-1 to TRBJ2-7; no firm D call. This CDR3 contains 13 residues. CDR1 and CDR2 (germline): SQVTM, ANQGSEA. The V gene lost 5 bases and the J gene lost 0 bases, with 11 bases spanning the gap. CDR3 in DNA: TGCAGCGTTTATAGCAGGAGCTCCTACGAGCAGTACTTC. It codes for CSVYSRSSYEQYF.

V is TRBV28 and J is TRBJ1-2, with D perhaps TRBD1 (6 bases). Germline assignment: CDR1 MDHEN and CDR2 SYDVKM. This CDR3 is 17 amino acids long. V lost 4 bases and J lost 3, with 21 bases in between. CDR3 nucleotide sequence: TGTGCCAGCAGTTCCACAGGGACCGCGGGGCTCTACTATGGCTACACCTTC. Protein: CASSSTGTAGLYYGYTF.

The rearrangement links TRBV27 to TRBJ2-7; 7 nucleotides line up with TRBD1. Losses at the gene ends were 6 bases for V and 4 bases for J; bases not matched to a gene: 9. Germline V CDR1 and CDR2: MNHEY, SMNVEV (reference sequence). This CDR3 region has 14 residues. CDR3 DNA: TGTGCCAGCAGGCAACCGGGACAGCATTACGAGCAGTACTTC. It is translated as CASRQPGQHYEQYF.

V gene TRBV5-1 combines with J gene TRBJ2-4; D is unclear. Germline loops: CDR1 SGHRS, CDR2 YFSETQ. The CDR3 runs to 15 residues. V was clipped by 0 bases and J by 0 bases, with 7 bases between them. DNA of the CDR3: TGCGCCAGCAGCTTGGCAACCGTAGCCAAAAACATTCAGTACTTC. This translates into CASSLATVAKNIQYF.

The chain has TRBV29-1 and TRBJ1-3, with D uncertain. Deletions cut 7 bases from V and 9 bases from J, with 19 bases between. Germline CDR1 is SQVTM and CDR2 is ANQGSEA. CDR3 length equals 13 residues. The CDR3: CSATDGVYGTIYF. As DNA, the CDR3 is TGCAGCGCCACGGACGGGGTATATGGCACCATATATTTT.

A single count supports this clonotype. The chain recombines TRBV5-1 with TRBJ2-3, with no clear D. V was clipped by 1 base and J by 2 bases, with 8 bases between them. Germline V CDR1 and CDR2: SGHRS, YFSETQ. The CDR3 loop spans 14 amino acids. The CDR3 spells CASSLTSDTDTQYF. The CDR3 DNA is TGCGCCAGCAGCTTGACGAGCGACACAGATACGCAGTATTTT.

The chain uses TRBV5-4 and TRBJ1-4; 8 bases are a match to TRBD1. Germline CDR1 reads SGHNT; CDR2 reads YYREEE (reference sequence). After removal of 1 base from V and 10 bases from J, the junction contained 9 bases not matched to a gene. CDR3 length equals 15 residues. The CDR3 coding sequence is TGTGCCAGCAGCTTGCAAACAGGGGGTCCAGGAAAACTGTTTTTT. Protein product: CASSLQTGGPGKLFF.